Following are 25 T cell receptor beta chains from one sample sequenced in a study of blood T cell repertoires in COVID-19. TCRdb's table, derived via immunoSEQ multiplex PCR, lists solely in-frame clones and lacks some. Of more than 110,000 clones in the sample, approximately 83% are singletons; the top ten hold under 4.5%. Material for sequencing was peripheral blood. The source of these receptors is a woman aged 60-70 years with acute or convalescent COVID-19.

The chain carries TRBV5-1 and TRBJ1-1; TRBD1 matches 7 bases. V shed 0 bases, J shed 8 bases, and the junction held 1 base outside the gene matches. Germline-derived CDR1 and CDR2 are SGHRS and YFSETQ. The CDR3 contains 12 residues. CDR3 amino acids: CASSLDRGEAFF. CDR3 nucleotides: TGCGCCAGCAGCTTGGACAGGGGAGAAGCTTTCTTT.

This chain connects TRBV11-3 to TRBJ2-1; 7 positions match TRBD2. This CDR3 is 14 amino acids long. In germline, CDR1 is SGHNT, CDR2 YENEEA. Unmatched junction bases numbered 12, after V lost 10 bases and J lost 6 bases. CDR3 nucleotides: TGTGCCACCACGACCGCGGGAGTACTCAATGAGCAGTTCTTC. Protein: CATTTAGVLNEQFF. The full variable domain, completed using reference TRBV11-3 and TRBJ2-1, is EAGVVQSPRYKIIEKKQPVAFWCNPISGHNTLYWYLQNLGQGPELLIRYENEEAVDDSQLPKDRFSAERLKGVDSTLKIQPAELGDSAVYLCATTTAGVLNEQFFGPGTRLTVL.

This chain links TRBV18 with TRBJ1-1; maybe TRBD1 (6 bases). The germline CDR1 and CDR2 sequences are KGHSH and LQKENI. V lost 3 bases, J lost 1 base, and 12 bases lay in between. The CDR3 length is 15 residues. The CDR3 is CASSPTQGGNTEAFF. The CDR3 nucleotides are TGTGCCAGCTCACCGACACAGGGCGGGAACACTGAAGCTTTCTTT.

The chain uses TRBV4-3 and TRBJ1-3; no firm D call. V was pared by 0 bases and J by 0 bases, with 9 bases between. The CDR3 consists of 16 residues. From germline, CDR1 is LGHNA and CDR2 YSLEER. The DNA of the CDR3 is TGCGCCAGCAGCCAAGAACCGAGTTCCTCTGGAAACACCATATATTTT. Translation gives CASSQEPSSSGNTIYF.

This chain connects TRBV29-1 to TRBJ2-7; 7 positions match TRBD1. Germline V gene sequence: CDR1 SQVTM, CDR2 ANQGSEA. The CDR3 contains 14 residues. The trim removed 5 bases at V and 6 bases at J, leaving 13 bases unmatched. The CDR3 DNA reads TGCAGCGTTCGCAACAGGGGAGACTACCGCGAGCAGTACTTC. As protein: CSVRNRGDYREQYF.

The rearrangement joins TRBV11-1 to TRBJ2-7; 12 nucleotides agree with TRBD2. Germline V gene lookup returns CDR1 SGHAT and CDR2 FQDESV (reference sequence). V gave up 6 bases and J gave up 3 bases; unmatched junction bases: 0. The CDR3 contains 13 residues. In DNA form, the CDR3 reads TGTGCCAGCAGGACTAGCGGGAGCTACGAGCAGTACTTC. This codes for CASRTSGSYEQYF.

CDR3 residues: CASSAPGEREYF. CDR3 DNA: TGTGCCAGCAGTGCCCCCGGGGAGCGCGAGTACTTC. This chain uses TRBV27 with TRBJ2-4; TRBD2 might be the D (5 bases). The CDR3 has 12 amino acids. V was shortened by 5 bases and J by 14 bases, with 16 bases between the two germline ends. Germline V gene data show CDR1 as MNHEY and CDR2 as SMNVEV (reference sequence).

The V and J genes are TRBV25-1 and TRBJ2-3, with 7 positions matching TRBD1. CDR1 and CDR2 from the germline V gene are MGHDK and SYGVNS. CDR3 length: 15 amino acids. The trim removed 4 bases at V and 0 bases at J, leaving 4 bases unmatched. The CDR3 protein is CASSVGTASTDTQYF. Here the CDR3 DNA reads TGTGCCAGCAGTGTCGGGACAGCTAGCACAGATACGCAGTATTTT.

This chain joins TRBV5-4 and TRBJ2-1, with 10 bases that match TRBD2. The germline gives CDR1 SGHNT, CDR2 YYREEE (reference sequence). V lost 2 bases to trimming and J lost 8 bases; unmatched junction nucleotides: 13. The CDR3 totals 17 residues. The CDR3 spells CASSLMSGASGSHEQFF. For the CDR3, the DNA is TGTGCCAGCAGCTTAATGTCCGGGGCTAGCGGGAGCCATGAGCAGTTCTTC.

A single count supports this clone. The chain is built from TRBV6-4 and TRBJ1-4, with D perhaps TRBD1 (5 bases). CDR3 size: 15 residues. V was cut by 3 bases and J by 5 bases, with 13 bases left in between. CDR1 is MRHNA, CDR2 SNTAGT, per germline. The CDR3 DNA reads TGTGCCAGCAGTGAGGGCAGGGCCACAAATGAAAAACTGTTTTTT. Translation gives CASSEGRATNEKLFF.

This clone was seen just once. The chain carries TRBV20-1 and TRBJ2-3, with 8 bases aligning to TRBD2. J gave up 0 bases and V 3 bases, and 5 bases lay outside the gene matches. There are 15 residues in the CDR3. The germline gives CDR1 DFQATT, CDR2 SNEGSKA (reference sequence). The CDR3 sequence: CSASPAGVSTDTQYF. For the CDR3, the DNA is TGCAGTGCTAGTCCAGCGGGAGTTAGCACAGATACGCAGTATTTT.

The chain is built from TRBV11-2 and TRBJ2-7; 13 nucleotides agree with TRBD2. The CDR3 covers 16 residues. Germline values: CDR1 SGHAT, CDR2 FQNNGV. Trimming cost V 3 bases and J 4 bases; bases outside gene matches: 6. CDR3 nucleotides: TGTGCCAGCAGCTTCCGACTAGCGGGAGGTCAATACGAGCAGTACTTC. Translated, it gives CASSFRLAGGQYEQYF.

The rearrangement joins TRBV10-3 to TRBJ2-7, with TRBD2 matching over 7 bases. The ends lost 2 bases at V and 2 bases at J; junction bases unmatched: 6. The CDR3 is made up of 15 amino acids. Looked up from germline, CDR1 is ENHRY and CDR2 is SYGVKD. The CDR3 here is CAISEGSGPPYEQYF. The CDR3 DNA reads TGTGCCATCAGTGAGGGTAGCGGGCCTCCCTACGAGCAGTACTTC.

The chain's CDR3 is CATSREAAKETQYF. CDR3 in DNA: TGTGCCACCAGCAGAGAGGCGGCAAAAGAGACCCAGTACTTC. This sequence joins TRBV15 and TRBJ2-5; D is uncertain. V was shortened by 0 bases and J by 3 bases, with 8 bases between the two germline ends. The germline V gene has CDR1 LNHNV and CDR2 YYDKDF (reference sequence). The CDR3 is 14 amino acids.

The rearrangement uses TRBV13 and TRBJ1-6; TRBD1 aligns across 8 bases. Per germline, CDR1 PRHDT and CDR2 FYEKMQ (reference sequence). CDR3 length: 16 amino acids. J gave up 9 bases and V 5 bases, and 12 bases lay outside the gene matches. The CDR3 nucleotides read TGTGCCAGCAGCACGGACAGGGCTTTTGCTTTTTCACCCCTCCACTTT. Translation: CASSTDRAFAFSPLHF.

V and J are TRBV5-1 and TRBJ1-2; D is unresolved. V dropped 0 bases and J dropped 5 bases, with 11 bases sitting between them. CDR1 is SGHRS and CDR2 is YFSETQ in the germline V gene. The CDR3 loop spans 14 amino acids. This CDR3 reads CASSLDSPSYGYTF. CDR3 DNA sequence: TGCGCCAGCAGCTTGGACAGCCCATCGTATGGCTACACCTTC.

The chain carries TRBV6-2 or TRBV6-3 and TRBJ2-3; the D gene is possibly TRBD2 (5 bases). V dropped 3 bases and J dropped 0 bases, with 13 bases sitting between them. The CDR3 is 16 residues long. The V gene's germline CDR1 is MNHEY and CDR2 SVGEGT. The CDR3 reads CASSYPLALSTDTQYF. In DNA form, the CDR3 reads TGTGCCAGCAGTTATCCCCTAGCACTCAGCACAGATACGCAGTATTTT.

CDR3 coding DNA: TGCAGCGTTGGTTCAGGGAGGGATGAGCAGTTCTTC. It translates to CSVGSGRDEQFF. The chain carries TRBV29-1 and TRBJ2-1, with 7 bases identical to TRBD2. The CDR3 runs 12 residues. Germline V gives CDR1 SQVTM, CDR2 ANQGSEA. V gave up 4 bases and J gave up 8 bases; unmatched junction bases: 5.

The gene calls are TRBV3-1 (or the pseudogene TRBV3-2) and TRBJ2-7, with 7 bases aligning to TRBD2. The CDR3 sequence is 15 residues long. Germline loops: CDR1 LGHDT, CDR2 YNNKEL (reference sequence). The junction had 11 bases not matched to a gene; V was cut back by 4 bases and J by 5 bases. The CDR3 loop reads CASSPTGRGKDEQYF. CDR3 DNA sequence: TGTGCCAGCAGCCCGACGGGGAGGGGAAAGGACGAGCAGTACTTC.

CDR3 sequence: CASSQQGNTEAFF. Here the CDR3 DNA reads TGTGCCAGCTCACAACAGGGCAACACTGAAGCTTTCTTT. V is TRBV18 and J is TRBJ1-1; a possible D gene is TRBD1 (6 bases). Trimming shortened V by 4 bases and J by 2 bases, and 8 bases separated the two germline ends. CDR3 length: 13 amino acids. CDR1 and CDR2 from the germline V gene are KGHSH and LQKENI.

This chain links TRBV29-1 with TRBJ2-5; no definite D call. CDR3 length: 12 residues. V lost 2 bases to trimming and J lost 5 bases, with 9 bases between them. Germline V gene data show CDR1 as SQVTM and CDR2 as ANQGSEA. This CDR3 is CSVEIDLETQYF. The CDR3 DNA sequence: TGCAGCGTTGAAATAGATTTGGAGACCCAGTACTTC.

This chain connects TRBV12-5 to TRBJ2-5, with a weak D call TRBD1 (5 bases). From germline, CDR1 is LGHNT and CDR2 FRNRAP. The CDR3 runs to 16 residues. V was trimmed by 3 bases and J by 7 bases, leaving 21 bases between them. CDR3 coding DNA: TGTGCTAGTGGTTTCCCGCAGGGTGACAAAGAGTGGACCCAGTACTTC. Protein product: CASGFPQGDKEWTQYF.

V gene TRBV6-6 combines with J gene TRBJ1-1; unclear D gene. The CDR3 covers 13 residues. Trimming removed 0 bases at V and 5 bases at J, with 7 bases between. Germline V gene sequence: CDR1 MNHNY, CDR2 SVGAGI (reference sequence). CDR3 amino acids: CASSYSPETEAFF. In DNA form, the CDR3 reads TGTGCCAGCAGTTACTCTCCGGAGACTGAAGCTTTCTTT.

The chain joins TRBV18 to TRBJ1-5; D is ambiguous. Trimming took off 0 bases at V and 4 bases at J, with 19 bases between the two ends. The CDR3 runs to 18 residues. Germline V gives CDR1 KGHSH, CDR2 LQKENI. DNA for the CDR3: TGTGCCAGCTCACCACCCGGTTTGGGAGGGATCAGGAATCAGCCCCAGCATTTT. Its protein is CASSPPGLGGIRNQPQHF.

This clone was counted a single time. This sequence joins TRBV28 and TRBJ2-3; TRBD2 matches at 7 bases. Unmatched junction bases numbered 6, after V lost 3 bases and J lost 0 bases. The CDR3 length is 16 residues. CDR1 MDHEN and CDR2 SYDVKM come from the germline V gene. The CDR3 bases are TGTGCCAGCAGTTTTCCCGTCGGGGGGAGCACAGATACGCAGTATTTT. It codes for CASSFPVGGSTDTQYF.